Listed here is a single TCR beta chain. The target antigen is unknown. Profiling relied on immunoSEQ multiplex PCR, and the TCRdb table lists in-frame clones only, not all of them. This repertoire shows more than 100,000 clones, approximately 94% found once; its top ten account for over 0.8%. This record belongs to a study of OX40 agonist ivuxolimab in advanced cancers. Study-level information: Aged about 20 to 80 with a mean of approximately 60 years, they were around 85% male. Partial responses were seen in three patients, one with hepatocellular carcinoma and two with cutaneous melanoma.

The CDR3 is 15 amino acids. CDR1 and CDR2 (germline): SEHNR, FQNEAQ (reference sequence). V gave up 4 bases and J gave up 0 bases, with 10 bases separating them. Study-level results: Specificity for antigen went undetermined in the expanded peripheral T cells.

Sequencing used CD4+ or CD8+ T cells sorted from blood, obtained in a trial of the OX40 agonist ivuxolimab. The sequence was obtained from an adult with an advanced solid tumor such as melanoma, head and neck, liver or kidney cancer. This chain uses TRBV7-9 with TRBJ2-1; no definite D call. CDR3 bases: TGTGCCAGCAGCTACCTTCTGAGCTCCTACAATGAGCAGTTCTTC. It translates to CASSYLLSSYNEQFF.